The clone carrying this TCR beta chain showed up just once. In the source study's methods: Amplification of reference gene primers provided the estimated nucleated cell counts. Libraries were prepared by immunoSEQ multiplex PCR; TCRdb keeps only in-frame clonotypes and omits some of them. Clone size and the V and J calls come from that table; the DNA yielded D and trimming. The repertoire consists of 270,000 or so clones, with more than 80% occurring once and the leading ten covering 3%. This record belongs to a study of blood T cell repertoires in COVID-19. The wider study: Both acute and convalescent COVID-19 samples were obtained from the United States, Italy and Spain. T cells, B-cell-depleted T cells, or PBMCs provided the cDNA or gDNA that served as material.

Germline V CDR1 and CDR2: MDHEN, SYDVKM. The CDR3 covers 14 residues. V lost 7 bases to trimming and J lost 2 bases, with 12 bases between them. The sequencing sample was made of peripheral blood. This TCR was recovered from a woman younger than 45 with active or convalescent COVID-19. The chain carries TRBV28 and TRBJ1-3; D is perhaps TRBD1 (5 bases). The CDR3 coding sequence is TGTGCCAGCAAAGTCCAAGGGGCTGGAAACACCATATATTTT. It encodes CASKVQGAGNTIYF.